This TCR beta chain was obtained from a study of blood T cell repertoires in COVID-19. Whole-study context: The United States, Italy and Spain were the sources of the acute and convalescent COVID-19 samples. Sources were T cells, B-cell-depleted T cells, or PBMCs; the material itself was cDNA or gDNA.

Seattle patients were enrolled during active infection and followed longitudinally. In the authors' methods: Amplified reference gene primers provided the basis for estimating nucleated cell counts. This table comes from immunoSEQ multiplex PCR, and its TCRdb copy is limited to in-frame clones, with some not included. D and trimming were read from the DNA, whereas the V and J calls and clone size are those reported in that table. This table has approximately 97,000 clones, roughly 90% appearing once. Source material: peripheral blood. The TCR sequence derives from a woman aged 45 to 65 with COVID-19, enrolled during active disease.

DNA for the CDR3: TGCGCCAGCAGCCCCGGGGTAGCTAACTATGGCTACACCTTC. This gives the protein CASSPGVANYGYTF. V usage is TRBV5-1 and J usage is TRBJ1-2, with D unresolved. Germline V gene data show CDR1 as SGHRS and CDR2 as YFSETQ. The ends were cut back, 4 bases at V and 0 bases at J, with 10 bases in the middle. The length of the CDR3 is 14 residues.